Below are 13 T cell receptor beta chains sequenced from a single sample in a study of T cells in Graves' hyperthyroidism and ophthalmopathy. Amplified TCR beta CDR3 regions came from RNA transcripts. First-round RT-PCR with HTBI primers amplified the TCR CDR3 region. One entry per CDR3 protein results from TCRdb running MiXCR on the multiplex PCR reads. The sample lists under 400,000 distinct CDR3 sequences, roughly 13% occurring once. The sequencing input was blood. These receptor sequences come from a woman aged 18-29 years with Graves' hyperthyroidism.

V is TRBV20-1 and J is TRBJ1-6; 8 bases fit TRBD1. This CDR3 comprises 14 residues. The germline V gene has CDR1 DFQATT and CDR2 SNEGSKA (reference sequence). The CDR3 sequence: CTTDRADYNSPLHF. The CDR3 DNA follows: TGCACTACGGACAGGGCGGACTATAATTCACCCCTCCACTTT.

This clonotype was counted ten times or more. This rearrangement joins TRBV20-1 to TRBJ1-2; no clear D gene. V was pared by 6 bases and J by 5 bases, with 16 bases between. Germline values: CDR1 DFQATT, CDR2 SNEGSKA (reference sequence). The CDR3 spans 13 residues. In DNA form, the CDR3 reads TGCAGTGCCCCCACGGGAGTGGAGTATGGCTACACCTTC. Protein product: CSAPTGVEYGYTF.

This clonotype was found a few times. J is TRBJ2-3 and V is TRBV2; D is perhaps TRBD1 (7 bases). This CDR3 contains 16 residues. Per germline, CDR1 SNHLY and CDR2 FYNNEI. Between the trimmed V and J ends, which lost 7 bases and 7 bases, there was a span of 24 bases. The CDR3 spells CASIDRAGLSSNTQYF. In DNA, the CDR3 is TGTGCCAGCATTGACAGGGCGGGACTGAGTAGTAATACGCAGTATTTT.

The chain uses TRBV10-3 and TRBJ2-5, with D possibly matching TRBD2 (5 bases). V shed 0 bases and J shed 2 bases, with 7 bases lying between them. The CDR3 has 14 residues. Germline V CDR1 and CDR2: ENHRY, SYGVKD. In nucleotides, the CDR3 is TGTGCCATCAGTGAGTCGCCGGGACAAGAGACCCAGTACTTC. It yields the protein CAISESPGQETQYF.

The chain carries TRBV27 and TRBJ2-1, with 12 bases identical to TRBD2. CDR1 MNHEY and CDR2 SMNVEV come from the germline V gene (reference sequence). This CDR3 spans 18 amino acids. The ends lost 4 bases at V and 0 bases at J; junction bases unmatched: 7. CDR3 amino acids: CASSYLAGGQSSYNEQFF. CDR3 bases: TGTGCCAGCAGTTACCTAGCGGGGGGGCAGAGCTCCTACAATGAGCAGTTCTTC.

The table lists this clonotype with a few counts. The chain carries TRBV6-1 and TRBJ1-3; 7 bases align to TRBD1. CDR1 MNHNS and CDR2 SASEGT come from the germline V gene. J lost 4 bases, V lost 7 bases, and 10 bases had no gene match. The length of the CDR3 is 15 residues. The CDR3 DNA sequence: TGTGCCAGCATCCCGAGGGAGGGGGCAGGAAACACCATATATTTT. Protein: CASIPREGAGNTIYF.

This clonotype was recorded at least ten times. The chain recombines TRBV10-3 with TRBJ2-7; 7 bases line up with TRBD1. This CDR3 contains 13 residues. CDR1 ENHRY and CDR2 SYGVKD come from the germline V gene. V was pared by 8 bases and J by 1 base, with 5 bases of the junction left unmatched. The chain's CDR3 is CAIGGTESYEQYF. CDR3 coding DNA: TGTGCCATCGGTGGGACAGAGTCCTACGAGCAGTACTTC.

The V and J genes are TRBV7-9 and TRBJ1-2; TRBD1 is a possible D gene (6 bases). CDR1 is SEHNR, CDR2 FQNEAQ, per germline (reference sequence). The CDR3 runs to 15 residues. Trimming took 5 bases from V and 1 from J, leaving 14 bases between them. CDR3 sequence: CASSRQATINYGYTF. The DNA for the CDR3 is TGTGCCAGCAGCCGACAGGCGACGATTAACTATGGCTACACCTTC.

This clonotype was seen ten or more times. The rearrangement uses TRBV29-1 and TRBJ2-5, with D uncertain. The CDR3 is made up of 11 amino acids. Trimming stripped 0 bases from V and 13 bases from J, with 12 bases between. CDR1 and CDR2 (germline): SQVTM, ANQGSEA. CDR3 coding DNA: TGCAGCGTTGAAGATCTCAATTCCCGGTACTTC. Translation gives CSVEDLNSRYF.

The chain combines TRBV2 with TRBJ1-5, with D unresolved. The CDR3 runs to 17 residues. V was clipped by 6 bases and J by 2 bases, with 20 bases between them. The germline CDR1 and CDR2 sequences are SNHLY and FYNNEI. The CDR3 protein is CASSANRGPRGNQPQHF. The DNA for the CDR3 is TGTGCCAGCAGCGCGAACCGCGGGCCTAGGGGCAATCAGCCCCAGCATTTT. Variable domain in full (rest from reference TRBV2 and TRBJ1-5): EPEVTQTPSHQVTQMGQEVILRCVPISNHLYFYWYRQILGQKVEFLVSFYNNEISEKSEIFDDQFSVERPDGSNFTLKIRSTKLEDSAMYFCASSANRGPRGNQPQHFGDGTRLSIL.

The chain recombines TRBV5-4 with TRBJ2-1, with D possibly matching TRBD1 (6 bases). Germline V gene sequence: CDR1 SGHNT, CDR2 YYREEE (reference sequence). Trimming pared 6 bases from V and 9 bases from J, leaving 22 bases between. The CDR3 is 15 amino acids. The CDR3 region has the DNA TGTGCCAGCACCGACCCCAGGGGTTCGGGGAGTGAGCAGTTCTTC. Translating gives CASTDPRGSGSEQFF. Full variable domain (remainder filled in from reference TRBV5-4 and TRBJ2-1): ETGVTQSPTHLIKTRGQQVTLRCSSQSGHNTVSWYQQALGQGPQFIFQYYREEENGRGNFPPRFSGLQFPNYSSELNVNALELDDSALYLCASTDPRGSGSEQFFGPGTRLTVL.

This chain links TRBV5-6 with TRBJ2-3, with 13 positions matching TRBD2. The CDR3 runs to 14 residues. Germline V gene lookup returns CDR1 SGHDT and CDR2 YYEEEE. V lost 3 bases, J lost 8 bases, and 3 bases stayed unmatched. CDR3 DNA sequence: TGTGCCAGCAGCTCCCGGACTAGCGGGGGTACGCAGTATTTT. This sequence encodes CASSSRTSGGTQYF.

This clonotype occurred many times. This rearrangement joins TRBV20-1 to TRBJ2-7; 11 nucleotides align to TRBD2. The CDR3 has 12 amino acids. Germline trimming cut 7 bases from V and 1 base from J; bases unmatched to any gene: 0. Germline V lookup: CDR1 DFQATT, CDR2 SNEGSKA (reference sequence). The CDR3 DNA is TGCAGTGGGACTAGCGGGTCCTACGAGCAGTACTTC. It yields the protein CSGTSGSYEQYF.